The entry below describes one T cell receptor (beta chain). Its cognate antigen is unknown. This record belongs to a study of resident and recirculating memory T cells in vitiligo. Study background: No cells were sorted; samples were homogenized just before genomic DNA extraction.

General study results and limits: Clonality differed among vitiligo lesions, with no unique dominant clone.

Sequencing was performed with immunoSEQ multiplex PCR; in TCRdb, only in-frame clones are kept and a portion is missing. The sample contains tens of thousands of clones, roughly nine tenths of which appear only once. Germline V gene sequence: CDR1 WSHSY, CDR2 SAAADI. The CDR3 covers 13 residues. Trimming removed 4 bases at V and 5 bases at J, with 11 bases between. Patients had received no treatment within the previous three months. The sequence derives from a male donor with vitiligo. The gene calls are TRBV10-2 and TRBJ1-2; perhaps TRBD1 as D (6 bases). The sequenced material came from blood. The DNA of the CDR3 is TGCGCCAGCAGTGCTGAAGGGGGTTATGGCTACACCTTC. Its translation: CASSAEGGYGYTF.